This T cell receptor beta chain comes out of a study of blood T cells in healthy people across ages. General study results and limits: Unsorted PBMC material precluded a definitive naive versus antigen-experienced comparison. A strong correlation was seen between TCR beta diversity and naive T cell percentage. Estimated diversity that came from one million T cells was considered an underestimate.

The CDR3 is 15 residues long. CDR1 ENHRY and CDR2 SYGVKD come from the germline V gene. V was clipped by 5 bases and J by 0 bases; unmatched bases: 6. A J-beta primer mix and a sample-barcoded 5' primer were used in a second PCR of roughly 6 to 11 cycles. TCRdb re-called the 5' RACE reads through MiXCR, storing one row per CDR3 protein. The sample lists some 710,000 distinct CDR3 sequences, 20% to 25% occurring once. Healthy Caucasians from Russia aged about 6 to 90 served as donors. This clonotype was picked up a small number of times. Its antigen is currently unknown. The TCR comes from a man between 65 and 79 years old in good health. The sequenced sample was blood. V is TRBV10-3 and J is TRBJ1-1, with TRBD1 matching over 7 bases. The CDR3 is CAISPGTVMNTEAFF. CDR3 nucleotide sequence: TGTGCCATCAGTCCCGGGACAGTTATGAACACTGAAGCTTTCTTT.